The rows below give T cell receptor beta chains drawn from one sample of a study of T-cell memory formation after mild COVID-19. Each CDR3 protein gets one entry after TCRdb re-called the 5' RACE reads with MiXCR. This table holds a few hundred thousand distinct CDR3 sequences, 25% to 30% found once. The sequencing sample was made of PBMCs or a T cell subset sorted from them (not recorded which). Source of these receptors: an adult woman who had mild COVID-19 (a few samples of this study predate the infection). Cell type and time point are not known. The CDR3 runs from the conserved cysteine through the conserved F or W. Each record gives: V gene, D gene, J gene, clone size, CDR3 protein, CDR3 DNA. A D gene is named only where the DNA matches it firmly. Some rows have no size entry. The others give once, few or many, or a class for an expanded clone.

V gene: TRBV7-2
D gene: TRBD2
J gene: TRBJ2-7
clone size: few
CDR3 protein: CASSLVAGETYEQYF
CDR3 DNA: TGTGCCAGCAGCTTAGTGGCGGGGGAGACCTACGAGCAGTACTTC

V gene: TRBV7-8
D gene: TRBD1
J gene: TRBJ2-5
clone size: -
CDR3 protein: CASSWGTGDFPETQYF
CDR3 DNA: TGTGCCAGCAGCTGGGGGACAGGGGACTTTCCGGAGACCCAGTACTTC

V gene: TRBV4-1
D gene: -
J gene: TRBJ1-2
clone size: few
CDR3 protein: CASSQDYGDGYTF
CDR3 DNA: TGCGCCAGCAGCCAAGATTATGGAGATGGCTACACCTTC

V gene: TRBV5-1
D gene: -
J gene: TRBJ1-1
clone size: -
CDR3 protein: CASSLAPGENTEAFF
CDR3 DNA: TGCGCCAGCAGCTTGGCCCCAGGGGAGAACACTGAAGCTTTCTTT

V gene: TRBV7-9
D gene: -
J gene: TRBJ2-7
clone size: -
CDR3 protein: CASSDPVTPDEQYF
CDR3 DNA: TGTGCCAGCAGCGACCCCGTAACTCCGGACGAGCAGTACTTC

V gene: TRBV30
D gene: -
J gene: TRBJ2-4
clone size: -
CDR3 protein: CAWTQGNIQYF
CDR3 DNA: TGTGCCTGGACACAGGGAAACATTCAGTACTTC

V gene: TRBV9
D gene: -
J gene: TRBJ2-7
clone size: -
CDR3 protein: CASSPSELTPYEQYF
CDR3 DNA: TGTGCCAGCAGCCCCTCGGAACTCACACCCTACGAGCAGTACTTC

V gene: TRBV5-1
D gene: TRBD2
J gene: TRBJ2-7
clone size: -
CDR3 protein: CASSRTSGGETYEQYF
CDR3 DNA: TGCGCCAGCAGCAGGACTAGCGGGGGTGAGACCTACGAGCAGTACTTC

V gene: TRBV24-1
D gene: -
J gene: TRBJ2-3
clone size: few
CDR3 protein: CATSEGRPTDTQYF
CDR3 DNA: TGTGCCACCAGTGAGGGGAGACCCACAGATACGCAGTATTTT

V gene: TRBV27
D gene: TRBD1
J gene: TRBJ1-6
clone size: -
CDR3 protein: CASSQPGGANSPLHF
CDR3 DNA: TGTGCCAGCAGCCAACCAGGGGGCGCAAATTCACCCCTCCACTTT

V gene: TRBV7-2
D gene: TRBD2
J gene: TRBJ2-2
clone size: few
CDR3 protein: CASSLWTRETGELFF
CDR3 DNA: TGTGCCAGCAGCCTATGGACTAGAGAAACCGGGGAGCTGTTTTTT

V gene: TRBV5-6
D gene: -
J gene: TRBJ1-1
clone size: -
CDR3 protein: CASNGVGDTEAFF
CDR3 DNA: TGTGCCAGCAATGGGGTAGGGGACACTGAAGCTTTCTTT

V gene: TRBV4-1
D gene: -
J gene: TRBJ1-5
clone size: -
CDR3 protein: CASSQDLGQGVSQPQHF
CDR3 DNA: TGCGCCAGCAGTCAAGATTTAGGCCAGGGAGTAAGTCAGCCCCAGCATTTT

V gene: TRBV6-1
D gene: -
J gene: TRBJ2-2
clone size: -
CDR3 protein: CASSEREPTGELFF
CDR3 DNA: TGTGCCAGCAGTGAACGGGAACCCACGGGGGAGCTGTTTTTT

V gene: TRBV12-3/TRBV12-4
D gene: TRBD2
J gene: TRBJ2-5
clone size: few
CDR3 protein: CASSLGSGSYETQYF
CDR3 DNA: TGTGCCAGCAGTTTAGGAAGCGGGAGTTATGAGACCCAGTACTTC

V gene: TRBV20-1
D gene: -
J gene: TRBJ2-7
clone size: -
CDR3 protein: CSATTGLGEYEQYF
CDR3 DNA: TGCAGTGCTACTACGGGACTTGGGGAGTACGAGCAGTACTTC

V gene: TRBV5-1
D gene: TRBD1
J gene: TRBJ2-3
clone size: few
CDR3 protein: CASSLAGGGWTDTQYF
CDR3 DNA: TGCGCCAGCAGCTTGGCAGGGGGTGGTTGGACAGATACGCAGTATTTT

V gene: TRBV7-9
D gene: TRBD2
J gene: TRBJ2-1
clone size: -
CDR3 protein: CASSLGLAGGDEQFF
CDR3 DNA: TGTGCCAGCAGCTTAGGACTAGCGGGGGGTGATGAGCAGTTCTTC

V gene: TRBV12-5
D gene: TRBD1
J gene: TRBJ2-7
clone size: -
CDR3 protein: CASGPSDRAYEQYF
CDR3 DNA: TGTGCTAGTGGCCCCTCCGACAGGGCCTACGAGCAGTACTTC

V gene: TRBV9
D gene: TRBD1
J gene: TRBJ1-6
clone size: -
CDR3 protein: CASSVGQGDSPLHF
CDR3 DNA: TGTGCCAGCAGCGTAGGACAGGGTGATTCACCCCTCCACTTT

V gene: TRBV2
D gene: TRBD1
J gene: TRBJ2-5
clone size: few
CDR3 protein: CASRRTGKETQYF
CDR3 DNA: TGTGCCAGCAGGCGGACAGGGAAAGAGACCCAGTACTTC

V gene: TRBV10-3
D gene: -
J gene: TRBJ2-1
clone size: -
CDR3 protein: CAISEPQGESNEQFF
CDR3 DNA: TGTGCCATCAGTGAGCCCCAGGGAGAGTCCAATGAGCAGTTCTTC

V gene: TRBV5-8
D gene: -
J gene: TRBJ2-1
clone size: few
CDR3 protein: CATLPGEQGTYNEQFF
CDR3 DNA: TGTGCCACCCTCCCCGGAGAGCAGGGGACATACAATGAGCAGTTCTTC

V gene: TRBV9
D gene: TRBD2
J gene: TRBJ2-7
clone size: few
CDR3 protein: CASSEGLAAEQYF
CDR3 DNA: TGTGCCAGCAGCGAGGGACTAGCGGCCGAGCAGTACTTC

V gene: TRBV29-1
D gene: -
J gene: TRBJ2-1
clone size: few
CDR3 protein: CSAPTASSYNEQFF
CDR3 DNA: TGCAGCGCACCGACAGCTAGCTCCTACAATGAGCAGTTCTTC

V gene: TRBV27
D gene: TRBD1
J gene: TRBJ2-1
clone size: -
CDR3 protein: CASKLTGTGANEQFF
CDR3 DNA: TGTGCCAGCAAACTTACCGGGACAGGGGCAAATGAGCAGTTCTTC

V gene: TRBV7-3
D gene: TRBD2
J gene: TRBJ2-2
clone size: -
CDR3 protein: CASSPQAGAYTGELFF
CDR3 DNA: TGTGCCAGCAGCCCCCAAGCGGGGGCCTACACCGGGGAGCTGTTTTTT

V gene: TRBV7-9
D gene: -
J gene: TRBJ1-1
clone size: -
CDR3 protein: CASSLGGGKEAFF
CDR3 DNA: TGTGCCAGCAGCTTAGGTGGGGGGAAGGAAGCTTTCTTT

V gene: TRBV6-6
D gene: -
J gene: TRBJ1-1
clone size: few
CDR3 protein: CASSYGTEAFF
CDR3 DNA: TGTGCCAGCAGTTACGGTACCGAAGCTTTCTTT

V gene: TRBV7-9
D gene: TRBD2
J gene: TRBJ2-1
clone size: few
CDR3 protein: CASSPWTSGNEQFF
CDR3 DNA: TGTGCCAGCAGTCCATGGACTAGCGGTAATGAGCAGTTCTTC

V gene: TRBV7-2
D gene: TRBD2
J gene: TRBJ2-1
clone size: -
CDR3 protein: CASSPSGEGYNEQFF
CDR3 DNA: TGTGCCAGCAGCCCTAGCGGGGAGGGTTACAATGAGCAGTTCTTC

V gene: TRBV27
D gene: TRBD1
J gene: TRBJ1-3
clone size: -
CDR3 protein: CASSLYQGGSGNTIYF
CDR3 DNA: TGTGCCAGCAGTTTATATCAGGGGGGGTCTGGAAACACCATATATTTT

V gene: TRBV29-1
D gene: TRBD1
J gene: TRBJ2-7
clone size: few
CDR3 protein: CSVLQGASYEQYF
CDR3 DNA: TGCAGCGTTCTCCAGGGGGCTTCCTACGAGCAGTACTTC

V gene: TRBV6-5
D gene: TRBD1
J gene: TRBJ2-1
clone size: few
CDR3 protein: CASSYDRAGYNEQFF
CDR3 DNA: TGTGCCAGCAGTTACGACAGGGCGGGCTACAATGAGCAGTTCTTC

V gene: TRBV12-3/TRBV12-4
D gene: -
J gene: TRBJ2-1
clone size: -
CDR3 protein: CASSFESSQFF
CDR3 DNA: TGTGCCAGCAGTTTCGAGAGTTCGCAGTTCTTC